These 4 T cell receptor beta chains share one sample of origin, sequenced in a study of blood T cell repertoires in COVID-19. Assay used: immunoSEQ multiplex PCR; TCRdb lists only in-frame clones, some missing. The sample carries about 170,000 clones, roughly 84% recorded once. Source material: peripheral blood. These receptors came from a man between 60 and 75 years old who had recovered from COVID-19.

This clone has more than one count but fewer than ten. The chain is built from TRBV18 and TRBJ1-4; TRBD1 aligns across 7 bases. The CDR3 runs to 15 residues. The junction had 7 bases not matched to a gene; V was cut back by 4 bases and J by 5 bases. Germline-derived CDR1 and CDR2 are KGHSH and LQKENI. The CDR3 is CASSLTGALNEKLFF. The CDR3, as DNA: TGTGCCAGCTCACTCACAGGGGCCTTAAATGAAAAACTGTTTTTT.

This sequence joins TRBV5-1 and TRBJ2-5; D possibly corresponds to TRBD2 (6 bases). Trimming shortened V by 3 bases and J by 1 base, and 13 bases separated the two germline ends. Germline V gene sequence: CDR1 SGHRS, CDR2 YFSETQ. The CDR3 length is 15 residues. In nucleotides, the CDR3 is TGCGCCAGCAGCTCAGGTGCGGGATCCCAAGAGACCCAGTACTTC. Translating gives CASSSGAGSQETQYF.

This chain uses TRBV6-1 with TRBJ1-1, with unresolved D. The CDR3 covers 16 residues. The germline V and J ends were trimmed by 1 base and 1 base, with 13 bases remaining between them. Germline CDR1 and CDR2: MNHNS and SASEGT. CDR3 nucleotide sequence: TGTGCCAGCAGTGAAGATCTGCGCACCCGGAACACTGAAGCTTTCTTT. Its translation: CASSEDLRTRNTEAFF.

This clone was counted a few times. This chain links TRBV5-1 with TRBJ1-3; 9 bases agree with TRBD1. The CDR3 consists of 15 residues. Trimming cost V 4 bases and J 5 bases; bases outside gene matches: 7. Germline CDR1 SGHRS, CDR2 YFSETQ. The CDR3 sequence is CASSPMTGGRNTIYF. Written as DNA, the CDR3 is TGCGCCAGCAGCCCGATGACAGGGGGACGAAACACCATATATTTT.